One and the same sample provided the 7 T cell receptor beta chains below, sequenced in a study of cytomegalovirus exposure and HLA in healthy donors. In the PCR, 60 Vbeta and 13 Jbeta primers were used. Assay: immunoSEQ multiplex PCR; the TCRdb copy retains only in-frame clones and omits some. This sample's table reports about 110,000 clones. Sequenced: PBMCs. The receptors derive from a man in his fifties or sixties in good health and CMV-seronegative.

J is TRBJ2-1 and V is TRBV7-9; 7 bases match TRBD2. V was clipped by 5 bases and J by 3 bases; unmatched bases: 13. Looked up from germline, CDR1 is SEHNR and CDR2 is FQNEAQ (reference sequence). This CDR3 comprises 17 residues. This CDR3 reads CASSLPGGGGLYNEQFF. The CDR3 coding sequence is TGTGCCAGCAGCCTCCCTGGAGGCGGGGGTCTCTACAATGAGCAGTTCTTC.

The genes are TRBV19 and TRBJ2-1; no clear D gene. CDR1 is LNHDA and CDR2 is SQIVND in the germline V gene (reference sequence). The CDR3 runs to 15 residues. V was pared by 1 base and J by 0 bases, with 7 bases between. The CDR3 bases are TGTGCCAGTAGTATAGTCAGGAACTCCTACAATGAGCAGTTCTTC. It specifies CASSIVRNSYNEQFF. The full variable domain, rest sourced from reference TRBV19 and TRBJ2-1, is DGGITQSPKYLFRKEGQNVTLSCEQNLNHDAMYWYRQDPGQGLRLIYYSQIVNDFQKGDIAEGYSVSREKKESFPLTVTSAQKNPTAFYLCASSIVRNSYNEQFFGPGTRLTVL.

J is TRBJ1-2 and V is TRBV19; 12 bases align to TRBD1. J lost 4 bases, V lost 6 bases, and 6 bases had no gene match. The germline gives CDR1 LNHDA, CDR2 SQIVND (reference sequence). This CDR3 spans 15 amino acids. In DNA, the CDR3 is TGTGCCAGTAGCCCGGGACAGGGGGCGTTCTATGGCTACACCTTC. Protein sequence: CASSPGQGAFYGYTF.

The rearrangement links TRBV2 to TRBJ1-2, with 10 bases aligning to TRBD1. This CDR3 contains 15 residues. Per the germline V gene, CDR1 is SNHLY and CDR2 is FYNNEI. V shed 0 bases, J shed 8 bases, and the junction held 6 bases outside the gene matches. The CDR3 region is CASSEAAGQGLGYTF. In nucleotides, the CDR3 is TGTGCCAGCAGTGAAGCGGCGGGACAGGGGTTGGGCTACACCTTC.

The chain is built from TRBV4-3 and TRBJ2-5; TRBD2 aligns across 8 bases. The V gene end was trimmed by 0 bases and the J gene end by 2 bases; junction bases not matched to a gene: 20. The CDR3 sequence is 21 residues long. CDR1 is LGHNA, CDR2 YSLEER, per germline. CDR3 loop: CASSQDPPSGSESIGQETQYF. CDR3 nucleotides: TGCGCCAGCAGCCAAGACCCCCCCAGCGGGAGCGAATCAATTGGACAAGAGACCCAGTACTTC.

The V and J genes are TRBV4-3 and TRBJ2-7, with D perhaps matching TRBD1 (5 bases). CDR1 is LGHNA and CDR2 is YSLEER in the germline V gene. This CDR3 contains 15 residues. V was shortened by 4 bases and J by 0 bases, with 13 bases between the two germline ends. The CDR3 nucleotides are TGCGCCAGCAGCCTCGCTGGGGCCGGCTCCTACGAGCAGTACTTC. Its translation: CASSLAGAGSYEQYF.

CDR3 sequence (DNA): TGCGCCAGCAGCCGGGACACAGCAAACGAGCAGTACTTC. This sequence encodes CASSRDTANEQYF. The V call is TRBV5-1, the J call TRBJ2-7, with a possible D match to TRBD1 (6 bases). The V end was cut by 4 bases, the J end by 5 bases, with 13 bases between. Germline lookup yields CDR1 SGHRS and CDR2 YFSETQ. The CDR3 consists of 13 residues.